The next 14 T cell receptor beta chains were all read from a single sample in a study of early T cells in non-severe SARS-CoV-2 infection. Via MiXCR, TCRdb re-called the 5' RACE reads, giving one row per CDR3 protein. The sample has some 91,000 distinct CDR3 sequences, about 15% seen once. The sample taken for sequencing was whole blood. The receptor source for this set is an adult who was a healthcare worker with PCR-confirmed SARS-CoV-2 infection or an uninfected control (not recorded which).

CDR3: CASSSGPANTEAFF. The CDR3 nucleotides are TGTGCCAGCAGCTCGGGACCGGCGAACACTGAAGCTTTCTTT. This chain uses TRBV7-8 with TRBJ1-1; a possible D gene is TRBD1 (5 bases). Germline V CDR1 and CDR2: SGHVS, FQNEAQ. The CDR3 is 14 amino acids. Trimming shortened V by 4 bases and J by 1 base, and 10 bases separated the two germline ends.

This clonotype appeared many times. The V call is TRBV27, the J call TRBJ2-5; no clear D. Trimming took 1 base from V and 1 from J, leaving 7 bases between them. This CDR3 is 14 amino acids long. Looked up from germline, CDR1 is MNHEY and CDR2 is SMNVEV (reference sequence). Written as DNA, the CDR3 is TGTGCCAGCAGTTTATTGGGCAGCCAAGAGACCCAGTACTTC. Translation gives CASSLLGSQETQYF.

This clonotype was detected many times. The chain carries TRBV5-1 and TRBJ2-3, with D perhaps TRBD2 (5 bases). Trimming removed 1 base from V and 5 bases from J, with 23 bases in between. Germline V lookup: CDR1 SGHRS, CDR2 YFSETQ. The CDR3 sequence is 18 residues long. DNA for the CDR3: TGCGCCAGCAGCTTGCAGCCGAAGAGGGCCGGGGAAAAAGATACGCAGTATTTT. Translating gives CASSLQPKRAGEKDTQYF.

The genes are TRBV6-5 and TRBJ2-7, with D possibly TRBD2 on 5 matching bases. This CDR3 has 13 amino acids. Germline V gives CDR1 MNHEY, CDR2 SVGAGI. The V and J ends lost 3 bases and 0 bases respectively, with 6 bases between them. CDR3 DNA: TGTGCCAGCAGTTATACTAGCTCCTACGAGCAGTACTTC. This sequence encodes CASSYTSSYEQYF.

CDR3 sequence: CASSLVPEQYF. As DNA, the CDR3 is TGCGCCAGCAGCTTGGTTCCTGAGCAGTACTTC. The rearrangement uses TRBV5-1 and TRBJ2-7; D is undetermined. The CDR3 consists of 11 residues. Per the germline V gene, CDR1 is SGHRS and CDR2 is YFSETQ. The germline V and J ends were trimmed by 0 bases and 7 bases, with 5 bases remaining between them. Based on the CDR3 plus reference TRBV5-1 and TRBJ2-7, the full variable domain is KAGVTQTPRYLIKTRGQQVTLSCSPISGHRSVSWYQQTPGQGLQFLFEYFSETQRNKGNFPGRFSGRQFSNSRSEMNVSTLELGDSALYLCASSLVPEQYFGPGTRLTVT.

This clonotype has just a few counts. This sequence joins TRBV27 and TRBJ1-6, with 9 bases aligning to TRBD1. CDR1 MNHEY and CDR2 SMNVEV come from the germline V gene (reference sequence). With V trimmed by 5 bases and J by 4 bases, 9 bases remained unmatched. The CDR3 covers 17 residues. CDR3 sequence: CASSPRTGDSYNSPLHF. The CDR3 nucleotides read TGTGCCAGCAGTCCCCGGACAGGGGATTCGTATAATTCACCCCTCCACTTT.

At least ten counts were recorded for this clonotype. V gene TRBV5-5 combines with J gene TRBJ1-5; D remains ambiguous. The CDR3 sequence is 16 residues long. Trimming shortened V by 0 bases and J by 3 bases, and 13 bases separated the two germline ends. Germline lookup yields CDR1 SGHKS and CDR2 YYEKEE (reference sequence). The CDR3 loop reads CASSLAPSVANQPQHF. The CDR3 DNA follows: TGTGCCAGCAGCTTGGCTCCTTCGGTCGCCAATCAGCCCCAGCATTTT.

This clonotype was seen ten or more times. This sequence joins TRBV29-1 and TRBJ2-1; D is undetermined. The CDR3 spans 10 residues. Germline V lookup: CDR1 SQVTM, CDR2 ANQGSEA. The V and J ends lost 4 bases and 6 bases respectively, with 4 bases between them. CDR3 region: CSVGGNEQFF. The DNA of the CDR3 is TGCAGCGTTGGGGGCAATGAGCAGTTCTTC.

This clonotype was counted between two and nine times. V is TRBV29-1 and J is TRBJ2-1; D unclear. Germline CDR1 SQVTM, CDR2 ANQGSEA. This CDR3 comprises 12 residues. V was shortened by 0 bases and J by 9 bases, with 9 bases between the two germline ends. The chain's CDR3 is CSVEDGALEQFF. Written as DNA, the CDR3 is TGCAGCGTTGAAGATGGTGCCCTTGAGCAGTTCTTC.

This clonotype was detected a few times. The chain joins TRBV5-4 to TRBJ1-2, with D perhaps matching TRBD1 (5 bases). CDR1 and CDR2 (germline): SGHNT, YYREEE (reference sequence). CDR3 length equals 13 residues. V shed 0 bases and J shed 6 bases, with 9 bases lying between them. CDR3 bases: TGTGCCAGCAGCTTGGCGGGGGTCGATGGCTACACCTTC. Protein: CASSLAGVDGYTF.

V gene TRBV12-3 or TRBV12-4 combines with J gene TRBJ1-6; the D gene is possibly TRBD1 (6 bases). This CDR3 region has 14 residues. Trimming removed 4 bases from V and 10 bases from J, with 14 bases in between. The CDR3 is CASSSTGLGSPLHF. CDR3 sequence (DNA): TGTGCCAGCAGTTCTACAGGGTTAGGGTCACCCCTCCACTTT.

This chain links TRBV28 with TRBJ1-2; the D is unclear. The CDR3 spans 13 residues. Trimming removed 6 bases at V and 4 bases at J, with 12 bases between. The germline V gene encodes CDR1 MDHEN and CDR2 SYDVKM. The CDR3: CASRAQESYGYTF. The CDR3 region has the DNA TGTGCCAGCAGGGCCCAGGAGAGCTATGGCTACACCTTC.

This chain connects TRBV28 to TRBJ2-7; D gene unclear. Between the trimmed V and J ends, which lost 3 bases and 1 base, there was a span of 13 bases. This CDR3 has 15 residues. Germline V CDR1 and CDR2: MDHEN, SYDVKM. This CDR3 is CASSFIGPDSYEQYF. The CDR3 nucleotides are TGTGCCAGCAGTTTTATCGGCCCGGATTCCTACGAGCAGTACTTC.

Only a few counts were recorded for this clonotype. The V gene is TRBV12-3 or TRBV12-4, the J gene TRBJ2-1; the match to TRBD2 covers 10 bases. Trimming took 4 bases from V and 12 from J; bases not matched to a gene: 18. This CDR3 region has 17 residues. The CDR3 loop is CASSSHVGASGSLGQFF. The CDR3 coding sequence is TGTGCCAGCAGTTCCCACGTTGGGGCTAGCGGGAGCTTGGGGCAGTTCTTC.